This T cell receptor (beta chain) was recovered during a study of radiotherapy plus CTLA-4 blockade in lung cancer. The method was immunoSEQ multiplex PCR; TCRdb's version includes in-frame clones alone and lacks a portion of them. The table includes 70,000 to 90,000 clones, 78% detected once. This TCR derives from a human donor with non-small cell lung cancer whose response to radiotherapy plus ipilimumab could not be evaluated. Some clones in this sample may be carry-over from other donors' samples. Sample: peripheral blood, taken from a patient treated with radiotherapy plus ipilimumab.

As DNA, the CDR3 is TGCAGCGTTGGGACAGGAGCTATCACCGGGGAGCTGTTTTTT. This encodes CSVGTGAITGELFF. This rearrangement joins TRBV29-1 to TRBJ2-2; 7 bases align to TRBD1. V gave up 4 bases and J gave up 4 bases; unmatched junction bases: 6. The CDR3 consists of 14 residues. Germline-derived CDR1 and CDR2 are SQVTM and ANQGSEA.